This paragraph covers one T cell receptor (beta chain) sequence. The data are from a study of blood T cell repertoires in COVID-19. Germline V gene data show CDR1 as SGHNT and CDR2 as YYREEE (reference sequence). With 4 bases clipped from V and 12 bases from J, the junction kept 4 bases outside the gene matches. The CDR3 extends over 12 amino acids. Authors' methods: Amplification with reference gene primers provided the estimates of nucleated cell counts. Produced via immunoSEQ multiplex PCR; TCRdb's table is partial and in-frame only. For V, J and clone size, that table is used; D and trimming come from the DNA. The profile shows about 200,000 clones, approximately 80% of them singletons.

This chain links TRBV5-4 with TRBJ2-2, with 9 bases identical to TRBD1. This clonotype was obtained from a human donor in a cohort sampled during active COVID-19. Sequencing input: peripheral blood. CDR3 protein: CASSPYRGQLFF. Written as DNA, the CDR3 is TGTGCCAGCAGCCCCTACAGGGGGCAGCTGTTTTTT.